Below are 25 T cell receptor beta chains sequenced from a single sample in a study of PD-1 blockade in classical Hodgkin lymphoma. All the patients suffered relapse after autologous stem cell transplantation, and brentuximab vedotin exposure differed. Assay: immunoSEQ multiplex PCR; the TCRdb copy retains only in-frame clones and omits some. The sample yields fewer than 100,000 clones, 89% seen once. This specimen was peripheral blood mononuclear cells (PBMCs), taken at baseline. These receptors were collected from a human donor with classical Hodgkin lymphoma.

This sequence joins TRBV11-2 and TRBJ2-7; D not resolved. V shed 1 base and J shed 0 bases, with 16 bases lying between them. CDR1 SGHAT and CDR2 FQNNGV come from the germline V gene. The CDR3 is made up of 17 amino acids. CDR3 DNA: TGTGCCAGCAGCTTAGGTAAGGGTGGAGCCAGCTCCTACGAGCAGTACTTC. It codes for CASSLGKGGASSYEQYF. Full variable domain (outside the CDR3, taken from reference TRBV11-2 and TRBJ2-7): EAGVAQSPRYKIIEKRQSVAFWCNPISGHATLYWYQQILGQGPKLLIQFQNNGVVDDSQLPKDRFSAERLKGVDSTLKIQPAKLEDSAVYLCASSLGKGGASSYEQYFGPGTRLTVT.

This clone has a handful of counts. CDR3 protein: CASSKVGPGLNYEQYF. CDR3 in DNA: TGTGCCAGCAGCAAAGTAGGCCCAGGGCTAAACTACGAGCAGTACTTC. This chain connects TRBV21-1 to TRBJ2-7; the table's D gene call, TRBD1, was not cross checked with the DNA. TRBV21-1 is reported as a pseudogene. This CDR3 comprises 16 residues.

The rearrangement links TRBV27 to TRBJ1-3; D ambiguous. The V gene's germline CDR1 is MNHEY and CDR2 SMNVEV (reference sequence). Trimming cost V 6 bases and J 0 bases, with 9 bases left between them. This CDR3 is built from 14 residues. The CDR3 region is CASSPWSSGNTIYF. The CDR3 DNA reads TGTGCCAGCAGCCCCTGGAGCTCTGGAAACACCATATATTTT.

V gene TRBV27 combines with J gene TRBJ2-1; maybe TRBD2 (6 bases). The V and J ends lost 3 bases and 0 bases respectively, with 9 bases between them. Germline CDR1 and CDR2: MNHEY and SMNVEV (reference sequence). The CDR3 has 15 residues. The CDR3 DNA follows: TGTGCCAGCAGTTTTGGAGGGAGCTCCTACAATGAGCAGTTCTTC. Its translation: CASSFGGSSYNEQFF.

CDR3 bases: TGTGCCAGCAGCTTCCGGGACAGTAGGACCTACGAGCAGTACTTC. Amino acid sequence: CASSFRDSRTYEQYF. The chain joins TRBV5-4 to TRBJ2-7; TRBD1 aligns across 7 bases. Germline CDR1 is SGHNT and CDR2 is YYREEE (reference sequence). The V and J ends lost 2 bases and 2 bases, in that order; junction bases with no gene match: 7. The CDR3 sequence is 15 residues long.

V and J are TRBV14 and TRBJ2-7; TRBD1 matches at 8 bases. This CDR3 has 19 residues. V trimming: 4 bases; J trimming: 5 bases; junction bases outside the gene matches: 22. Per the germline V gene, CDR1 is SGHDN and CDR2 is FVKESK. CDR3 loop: CASSPLGQGLTQRLHEQYF. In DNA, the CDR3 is TGTGCCAGCAGCCCCCTCGGACAGGGATTAACCCAACGCCTCCACGAGCAGTACTTC.

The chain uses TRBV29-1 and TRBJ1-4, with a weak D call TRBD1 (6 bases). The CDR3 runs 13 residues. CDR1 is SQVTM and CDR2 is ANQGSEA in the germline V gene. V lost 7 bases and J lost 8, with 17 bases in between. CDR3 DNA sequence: TGCAGCGCATCGACAGGAATGCGGGAAAAACTGTTTTTT. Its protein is CSASTGMREKLFF.

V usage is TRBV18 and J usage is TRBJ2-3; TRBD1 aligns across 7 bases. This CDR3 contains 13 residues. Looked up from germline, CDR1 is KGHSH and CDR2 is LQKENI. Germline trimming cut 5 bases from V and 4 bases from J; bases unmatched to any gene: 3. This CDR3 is CASSVDRADTQYF. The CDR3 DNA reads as TGTGCCAGCTCAGTCGACAGGGCAGATACGCAGTATTTT. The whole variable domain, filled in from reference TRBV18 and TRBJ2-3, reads NAGVMQNPRHLVRRRGQEARLRCSPMKGHSHVYWYRQLPEEGLKFMVYLQKENIIDESGMPKERFSAEFPKEGPSILRIQQVVRGDSAAYFCASSVDRADTQYFGPGTRLTVL.

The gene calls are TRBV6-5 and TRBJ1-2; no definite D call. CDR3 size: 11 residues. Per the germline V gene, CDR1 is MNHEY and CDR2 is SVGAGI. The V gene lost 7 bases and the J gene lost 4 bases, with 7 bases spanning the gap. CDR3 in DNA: TGTGCCAGCACCCCCGGCTATGGCTACACCTTC. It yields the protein CASTPGYGYTF.

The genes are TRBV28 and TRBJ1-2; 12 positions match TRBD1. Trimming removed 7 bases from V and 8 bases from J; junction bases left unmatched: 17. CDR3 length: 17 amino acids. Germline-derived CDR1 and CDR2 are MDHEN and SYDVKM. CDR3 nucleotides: TGTGCCAGCATCCTTCGTGGGACAGGGGGCCCGGCAGCAGGCTACACCTTC. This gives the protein CASILRGTGGPAAGYTF.

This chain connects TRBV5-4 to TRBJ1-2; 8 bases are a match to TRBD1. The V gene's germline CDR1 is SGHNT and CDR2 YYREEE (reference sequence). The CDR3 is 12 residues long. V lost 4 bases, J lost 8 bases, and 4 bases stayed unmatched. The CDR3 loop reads CASSDRDRGYTF. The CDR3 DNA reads TGTGCCAGCAGCGACCGGGACAGGGGCTACACCTTC.

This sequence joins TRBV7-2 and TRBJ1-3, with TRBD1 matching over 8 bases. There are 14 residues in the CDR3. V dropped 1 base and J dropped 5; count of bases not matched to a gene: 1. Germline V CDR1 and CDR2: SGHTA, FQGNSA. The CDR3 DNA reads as TGTGCCAGCAGCTTAGGGACAGGGAGAAACACCATATATTTT. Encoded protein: CASSLGTGRNTIYF.

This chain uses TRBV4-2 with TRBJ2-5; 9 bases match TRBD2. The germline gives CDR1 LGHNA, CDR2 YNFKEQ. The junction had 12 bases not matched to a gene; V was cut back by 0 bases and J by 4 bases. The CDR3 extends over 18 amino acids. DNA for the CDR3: TGTGCCAGCAGCCAAGATCTACAAGGATGGCGGGAGGGAGAGACCCAGTACTTC. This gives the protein CASSQDLQGWREGETQYF.

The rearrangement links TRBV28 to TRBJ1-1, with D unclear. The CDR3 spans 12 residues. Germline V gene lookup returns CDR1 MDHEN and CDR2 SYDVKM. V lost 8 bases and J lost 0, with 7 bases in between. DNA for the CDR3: TGTGCCAGCGATTCCATGAACACTGAAGCTTTCTTT. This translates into CASDSMNTEAFF. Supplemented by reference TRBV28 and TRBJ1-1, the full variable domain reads DVKVTQSSRYLVKRTGEKVFLECVQDMDHENMFWYRQDPGLGLRLIYFSYDVKMKEKGDIPEGYSVSREKKERFSLILESASTNQTSMYLCASDSMNTEAFFGQGTRLTVV.

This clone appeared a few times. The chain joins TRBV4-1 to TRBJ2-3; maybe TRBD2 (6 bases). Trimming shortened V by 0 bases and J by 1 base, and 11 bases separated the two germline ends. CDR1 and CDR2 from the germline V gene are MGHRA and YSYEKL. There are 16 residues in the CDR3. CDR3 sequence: CASSQEGGRGTDTQYF. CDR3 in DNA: TGCGCCAGCAGCCAAGAGGGGGGTCGAGGCACAGATACGCAGTATTTT.

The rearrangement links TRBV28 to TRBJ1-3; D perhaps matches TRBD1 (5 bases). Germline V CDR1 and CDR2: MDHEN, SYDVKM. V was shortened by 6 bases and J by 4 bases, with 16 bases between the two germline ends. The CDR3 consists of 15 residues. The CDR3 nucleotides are TGTGCCAGCAGCTTCGGGACCCACGGAGGAAACACCATATATTTT. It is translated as CASSFGTHGGNTIYF.

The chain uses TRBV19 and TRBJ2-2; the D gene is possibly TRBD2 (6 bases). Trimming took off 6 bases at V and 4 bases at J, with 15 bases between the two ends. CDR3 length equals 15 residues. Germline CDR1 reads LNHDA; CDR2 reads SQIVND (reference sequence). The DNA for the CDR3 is TGTGCCAGTAGCCTAGGTCGGGGGTTCACCGGGGAGCTGTTTTTT. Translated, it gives CASSLGRGFTGELFF.

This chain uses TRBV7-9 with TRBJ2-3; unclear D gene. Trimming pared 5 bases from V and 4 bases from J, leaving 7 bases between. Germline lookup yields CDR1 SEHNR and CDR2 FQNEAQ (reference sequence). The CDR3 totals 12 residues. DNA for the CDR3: TGTGCCAGCAGCCCGTCTGCAGATACGCAGTATTTT. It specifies CASSPSADTQYF.

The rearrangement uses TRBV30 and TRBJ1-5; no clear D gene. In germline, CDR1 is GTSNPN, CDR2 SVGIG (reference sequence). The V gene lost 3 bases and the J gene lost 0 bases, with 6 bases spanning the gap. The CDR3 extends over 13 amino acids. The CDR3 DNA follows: TGTGCCTGGAGCAGTAGTAGCAATCAGCCCCAGCATTTT. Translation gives CAWSSSSNQPQHF.

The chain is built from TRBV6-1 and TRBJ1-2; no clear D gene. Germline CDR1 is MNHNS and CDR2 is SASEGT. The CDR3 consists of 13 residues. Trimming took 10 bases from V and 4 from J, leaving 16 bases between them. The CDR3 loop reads CAISRADRYGYTF. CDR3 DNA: TGTGCCATATCCCGGGCGGATCGCTATGGCTACACCTTC.

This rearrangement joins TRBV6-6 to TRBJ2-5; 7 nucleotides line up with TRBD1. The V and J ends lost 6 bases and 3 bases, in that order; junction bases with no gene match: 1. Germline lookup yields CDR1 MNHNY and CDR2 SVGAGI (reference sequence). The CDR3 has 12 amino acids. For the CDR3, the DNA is TGTGCCAGCAGAGACAGGGAAGAGACCCAGTACTTC. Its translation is CASRDREETQYF.

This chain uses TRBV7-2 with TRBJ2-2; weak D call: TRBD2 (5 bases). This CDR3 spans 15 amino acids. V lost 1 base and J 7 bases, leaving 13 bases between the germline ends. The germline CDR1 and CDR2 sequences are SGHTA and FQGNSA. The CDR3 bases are TGTGCCAGCAGCTTAGACGGGGTTAGTGGCGGGGAGCTGTTTTTT. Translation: CASSLDGVSGGELFF.

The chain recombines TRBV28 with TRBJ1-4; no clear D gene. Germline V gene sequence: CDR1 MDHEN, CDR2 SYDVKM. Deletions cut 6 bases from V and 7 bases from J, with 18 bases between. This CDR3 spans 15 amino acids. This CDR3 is CASRPFSGQTEKLFF. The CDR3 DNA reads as TGTGCCAGCAGACCCTTTTCAGGCCAAACTGAAAAACTGTTTTTT.

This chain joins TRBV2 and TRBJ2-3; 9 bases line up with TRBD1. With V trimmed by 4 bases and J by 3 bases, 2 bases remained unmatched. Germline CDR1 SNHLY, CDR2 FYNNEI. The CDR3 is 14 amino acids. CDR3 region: CASSGDRATDTQYF. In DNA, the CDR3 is TGTGCCAGCAGTGGGGACAGGGCAACAGATACGCAGTATTTT.

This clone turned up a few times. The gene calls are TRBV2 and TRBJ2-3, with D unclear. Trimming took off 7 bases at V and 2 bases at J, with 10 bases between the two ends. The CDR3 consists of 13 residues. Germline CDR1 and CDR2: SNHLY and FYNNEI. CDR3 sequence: CASNPFFTDTQYF. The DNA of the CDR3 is TGTGCCAGCAATCCCTTTTTCACAGATACGCAGTATTTT.